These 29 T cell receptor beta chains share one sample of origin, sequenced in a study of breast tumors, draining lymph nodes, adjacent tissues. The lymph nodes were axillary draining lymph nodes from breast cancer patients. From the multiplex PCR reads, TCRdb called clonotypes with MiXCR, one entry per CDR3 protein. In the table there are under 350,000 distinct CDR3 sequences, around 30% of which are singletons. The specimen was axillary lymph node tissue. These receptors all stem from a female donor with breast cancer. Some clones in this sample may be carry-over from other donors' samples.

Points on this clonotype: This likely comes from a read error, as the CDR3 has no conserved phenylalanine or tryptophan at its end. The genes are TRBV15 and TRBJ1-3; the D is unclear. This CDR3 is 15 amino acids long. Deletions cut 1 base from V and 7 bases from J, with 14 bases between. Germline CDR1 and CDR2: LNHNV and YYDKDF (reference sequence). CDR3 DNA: TGTGCCACCAGCAGAGGGGCACGGCGGGGTAACACCATATATTCT. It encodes CATSRGARRGNTIYS.

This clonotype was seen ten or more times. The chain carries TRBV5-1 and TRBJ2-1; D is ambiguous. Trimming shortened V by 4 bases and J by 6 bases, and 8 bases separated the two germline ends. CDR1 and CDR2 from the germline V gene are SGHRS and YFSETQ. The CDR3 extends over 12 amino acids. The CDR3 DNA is TGCGCCAGCAGCCCGGAAGGCAATGAGCAGTTCTTC. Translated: CASSPEGNEQFF.

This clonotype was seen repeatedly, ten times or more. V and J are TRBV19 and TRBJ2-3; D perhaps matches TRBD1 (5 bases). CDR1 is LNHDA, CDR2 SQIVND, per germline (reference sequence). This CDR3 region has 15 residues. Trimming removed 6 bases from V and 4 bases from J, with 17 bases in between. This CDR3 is CASSPSPQAADTQYF. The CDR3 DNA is TGTGCCAGTAGCCCATCCCCACAGGCGGCAGATACGCAGTATTTT.

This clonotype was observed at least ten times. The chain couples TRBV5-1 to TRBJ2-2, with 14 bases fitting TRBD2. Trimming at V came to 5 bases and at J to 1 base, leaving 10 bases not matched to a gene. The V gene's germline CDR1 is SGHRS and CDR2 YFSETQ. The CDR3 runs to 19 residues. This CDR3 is CASRGTGTSGRGNTGELFF. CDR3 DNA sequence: TGCGCCAGCAGGGGGACCGGGACTAGCGGGAGAGGGAACACCGGGGAGCTGTTTTTT. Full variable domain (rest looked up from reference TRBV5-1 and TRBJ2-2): KAGVTQTPRYLIKTRGQQVTLSCSPISGHRSVSWYQQTPGQGLQFLFEYFSETQRNKGNFPGRFSGRQFSNSRSEMNVSTLELGDSALYLCASRGTGTSGRGNTGELFFGEGSRLTVL.

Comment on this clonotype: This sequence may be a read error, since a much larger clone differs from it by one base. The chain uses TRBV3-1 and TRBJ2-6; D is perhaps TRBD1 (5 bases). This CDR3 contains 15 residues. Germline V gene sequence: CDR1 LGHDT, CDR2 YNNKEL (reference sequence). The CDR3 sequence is CASSQAGVGANVPTF. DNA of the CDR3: TGTGCCAGCAGCCAAGCGGGTGTTGGGGCCAACGTCCCGACTTTC.

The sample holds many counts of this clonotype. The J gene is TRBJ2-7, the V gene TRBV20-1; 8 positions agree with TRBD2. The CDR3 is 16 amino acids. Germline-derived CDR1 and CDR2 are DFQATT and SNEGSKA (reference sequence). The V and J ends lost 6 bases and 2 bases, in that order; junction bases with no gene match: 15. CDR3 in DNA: TGCAGTGCCATTTGGCAAGGGGGAGCGGGAGCCTACGAGCAGTACTTC. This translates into CSAIWQGGAGAYEQYF.

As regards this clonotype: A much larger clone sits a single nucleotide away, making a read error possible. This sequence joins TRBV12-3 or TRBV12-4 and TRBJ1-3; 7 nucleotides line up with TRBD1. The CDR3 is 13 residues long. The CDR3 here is CASSEQGWNTIHF. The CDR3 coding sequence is TGTGCCAGCAGTGAACAGGGGTGGAACACCATACATTTT.

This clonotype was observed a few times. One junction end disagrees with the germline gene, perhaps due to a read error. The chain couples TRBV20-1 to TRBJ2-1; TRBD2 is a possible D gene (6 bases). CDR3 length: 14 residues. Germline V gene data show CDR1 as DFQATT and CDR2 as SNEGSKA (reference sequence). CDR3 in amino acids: CSAPSGRAYTEQFF. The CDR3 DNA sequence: TGCAGTGCTCCCAGCGGGCGGGCTTACACTGAGCAGTTCTTC.

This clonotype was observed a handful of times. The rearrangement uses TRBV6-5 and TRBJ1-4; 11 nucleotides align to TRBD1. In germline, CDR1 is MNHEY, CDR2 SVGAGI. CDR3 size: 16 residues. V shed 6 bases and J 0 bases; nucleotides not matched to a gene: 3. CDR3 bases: TGTGCCAGCAGAGGGACAGGGGGTGCAACTAATGAAAAACTGTTTTTT. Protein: CASRGTGGATNEKLFF.

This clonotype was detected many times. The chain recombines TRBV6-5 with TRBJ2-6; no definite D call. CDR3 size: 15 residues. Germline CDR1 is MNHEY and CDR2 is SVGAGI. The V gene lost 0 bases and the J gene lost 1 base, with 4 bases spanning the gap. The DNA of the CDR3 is TGTGCCAGCAGTTACTCGGGGTCTGGGGCCAACGTCCTGACTTTC. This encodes CASSYSGSGANVLTF.

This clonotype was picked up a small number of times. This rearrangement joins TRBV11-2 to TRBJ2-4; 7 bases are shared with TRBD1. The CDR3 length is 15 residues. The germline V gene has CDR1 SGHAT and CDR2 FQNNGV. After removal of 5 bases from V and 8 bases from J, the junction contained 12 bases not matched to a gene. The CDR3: CASSPITGARDIQYF. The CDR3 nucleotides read TGTGCCAGCAGCCCAATTACAGGGGCGCGGGACATTCAGTACTTC.

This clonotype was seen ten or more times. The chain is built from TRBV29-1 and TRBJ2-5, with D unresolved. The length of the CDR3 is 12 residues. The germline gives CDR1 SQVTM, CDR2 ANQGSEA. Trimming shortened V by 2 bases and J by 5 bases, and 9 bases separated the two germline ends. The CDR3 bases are TGCAGCGTTGAAATTGATGGGGAGACCCAGTACTTC. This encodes CSVEIDGETQYF.

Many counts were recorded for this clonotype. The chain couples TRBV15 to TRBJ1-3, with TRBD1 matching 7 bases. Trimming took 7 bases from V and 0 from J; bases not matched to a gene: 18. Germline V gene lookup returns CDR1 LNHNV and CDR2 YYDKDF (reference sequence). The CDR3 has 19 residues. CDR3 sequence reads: CATTHDRDSPSASGNTIYF. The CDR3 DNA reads TGTGCCACCACCCACGACAGGGACTCGCCCTCGGCCTCTGGAAACACCATATATTTT.

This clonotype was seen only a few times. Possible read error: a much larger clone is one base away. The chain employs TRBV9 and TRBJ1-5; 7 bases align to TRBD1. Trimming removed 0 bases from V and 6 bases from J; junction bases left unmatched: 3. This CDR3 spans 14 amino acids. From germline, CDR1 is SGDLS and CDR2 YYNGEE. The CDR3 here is CASSVGDSGQPQHF. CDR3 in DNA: TGTGCCAGCAGCGTAGGGGACAGCGGTCAGCCCCAGCATTTT.

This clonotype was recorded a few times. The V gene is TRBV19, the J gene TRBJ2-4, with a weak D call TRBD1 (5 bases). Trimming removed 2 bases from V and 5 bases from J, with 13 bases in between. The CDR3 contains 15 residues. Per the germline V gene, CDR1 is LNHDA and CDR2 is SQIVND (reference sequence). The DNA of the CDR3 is TGTGCCAGTAGTATACTCGACAGTCCCCAAAACATTCAGTACTTC. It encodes CASSILDSPQNIQYF.

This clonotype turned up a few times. The CDR3 nucleotides read TGTGCCAGCAGCCCCCGCGGACTAGCGGGAGCTAACGAGCAGTACTTC. Protein product: CASSPRGLAGANEQYF. The chain combines TRBV5-6 with TRBJ2-7; 13 bases align to TRBD2. CDR3 length equals 16 residues. The V gene's germline CDR1 is SGHDT and CDR2 YYEEEE. The V and J ends lost 4 bases and 5 bases, in that order; junction bases with no gene match: 9.

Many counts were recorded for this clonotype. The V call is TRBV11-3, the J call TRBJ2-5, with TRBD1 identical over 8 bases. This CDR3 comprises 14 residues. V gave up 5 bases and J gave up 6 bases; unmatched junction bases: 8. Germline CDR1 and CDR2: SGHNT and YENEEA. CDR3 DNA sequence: TGTGCCAGCAGCCCCGGACAGGGTGGAAAGACCCAGTACTTC. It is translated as CASSPGQGGKTQYF.

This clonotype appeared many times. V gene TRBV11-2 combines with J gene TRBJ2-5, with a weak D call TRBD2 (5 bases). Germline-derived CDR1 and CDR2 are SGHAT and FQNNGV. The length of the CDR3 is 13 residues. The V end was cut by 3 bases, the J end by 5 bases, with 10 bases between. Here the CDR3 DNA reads TGTGCCAGCAGCTTGGGAGAACGGGAGACCCAGTACTTC. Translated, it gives CASSLGERETQYF.

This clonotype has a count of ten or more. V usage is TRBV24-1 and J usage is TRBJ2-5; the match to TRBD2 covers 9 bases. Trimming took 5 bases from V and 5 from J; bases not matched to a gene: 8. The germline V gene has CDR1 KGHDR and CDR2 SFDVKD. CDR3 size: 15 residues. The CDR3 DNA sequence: TGTGCCACCAGTGGAATTAGCGGGAGTAAGGAGACCCAGTACTTC. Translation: CATSGISGSKETQYF.

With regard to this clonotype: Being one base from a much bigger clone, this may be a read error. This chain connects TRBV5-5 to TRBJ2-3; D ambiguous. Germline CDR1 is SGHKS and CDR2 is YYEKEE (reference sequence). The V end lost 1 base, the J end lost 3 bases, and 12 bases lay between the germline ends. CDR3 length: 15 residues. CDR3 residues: CASSLQVAGTDTQYF. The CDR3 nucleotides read TGTGCCAGCAGCTTGCAGGTGGCAGGAACAGATACGCAGTATTTT.

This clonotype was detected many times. The CDR3 nucleotides are TGTGCCACCAGCAGCCAGGACTCTCACTCCTACAATGAGCAGTTCTTC. Translation: CATSSQDSHSYNEQFF. The gene calls are TRBV15 and TRBJ2-1, with D tentatively TRBD2 (5 bases). V shed 3 bases and J shed 0 bases, with 12 bases lying between them. The CDR3 consists of 16 residues. CDR1 LNHNV and CDR2 YYDKDF come from the germline V gene (reference sequence).

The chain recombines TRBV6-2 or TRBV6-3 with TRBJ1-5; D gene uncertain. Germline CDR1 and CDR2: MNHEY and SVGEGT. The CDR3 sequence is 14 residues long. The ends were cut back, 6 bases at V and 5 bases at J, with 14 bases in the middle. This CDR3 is CASRRVFGDQPQHF. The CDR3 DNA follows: TGTGCCAGCAGGCGCGTTTTCGGCGATCAGCCCCAGCATTTT.

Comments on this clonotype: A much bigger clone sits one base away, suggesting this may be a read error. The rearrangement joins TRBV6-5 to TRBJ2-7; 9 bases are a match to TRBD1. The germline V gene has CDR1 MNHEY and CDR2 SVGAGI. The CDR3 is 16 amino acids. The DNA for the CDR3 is TGTGTCAGCAGTTTTCCAGTGGGGACAGGGCTCTACGAGCAGTACTTC. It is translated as CVSSFPVGTGLYEQYF.

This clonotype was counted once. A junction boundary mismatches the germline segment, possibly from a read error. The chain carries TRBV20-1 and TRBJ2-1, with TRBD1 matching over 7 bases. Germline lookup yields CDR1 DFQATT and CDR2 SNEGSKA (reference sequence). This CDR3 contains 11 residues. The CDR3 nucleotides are TGCAGTGCTAGCCGGGACAGACAGCAGTCCTTC. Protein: CSASRDRQQSF.

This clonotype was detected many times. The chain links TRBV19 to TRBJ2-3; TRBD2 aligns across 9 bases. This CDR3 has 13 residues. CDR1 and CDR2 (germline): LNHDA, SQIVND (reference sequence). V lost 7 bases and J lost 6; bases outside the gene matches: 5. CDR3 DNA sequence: TGTGCCAGTAAAGGCGGGAGGGGGGATACGCAGTATTTT. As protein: CASKGGRGDTQYF.

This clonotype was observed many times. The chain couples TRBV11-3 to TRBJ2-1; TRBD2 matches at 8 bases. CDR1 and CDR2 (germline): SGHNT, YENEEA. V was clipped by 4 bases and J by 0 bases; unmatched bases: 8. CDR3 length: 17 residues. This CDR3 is CASSSGGAGFSYNEQFF. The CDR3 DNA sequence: TGTGCCAGCAGCTCCGGGGGGGCGGGCTTCTCCTACAATGAGCAGTTCTTC.

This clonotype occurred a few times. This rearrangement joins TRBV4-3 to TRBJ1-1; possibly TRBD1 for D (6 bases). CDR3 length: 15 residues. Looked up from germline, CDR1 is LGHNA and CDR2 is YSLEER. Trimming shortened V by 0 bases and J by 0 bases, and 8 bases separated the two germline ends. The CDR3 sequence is CASSQERGLNTEAFF. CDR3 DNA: TGCGCCAGCAGCCAAGAGCGGGGGCTGAACACTGAAGCTTTCTTT.

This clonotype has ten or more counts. The CDR3 coding sequence is TGTGCCAGCAGTTACTACACTAGCGGGACCTACAATGAGCAGTTCTTC. Protein product: CASSYYTSGTYNEQFF. This chain joins TRBV6-6 and TRBJ2-1; 10 bases line up with TRBD2. V lost 1 base and J lost 2; bases outside the gene matches: 2. The CDR3 is 16 residues long. The germline V gene has CDR1 MNHNY and CDR2 SVGAGI (reference sequence).

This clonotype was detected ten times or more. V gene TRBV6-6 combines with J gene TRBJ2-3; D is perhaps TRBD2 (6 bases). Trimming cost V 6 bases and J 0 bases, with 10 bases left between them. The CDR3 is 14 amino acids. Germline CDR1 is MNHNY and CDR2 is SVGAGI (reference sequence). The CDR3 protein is CASRLGTSTDTQYF. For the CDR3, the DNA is TGTGCCAGCAGACTGGGGACTAGCACAGATACGCAGTATTTT.